This T cell receptor beta chain was recovered during a study of blood T cell repertoires in COVID-19. Background on the study: COVID-19 samples collected from the United States, Italy and Spain covered acute and convalescent phases. T cells, B-cell-depleted T cells, or PBMCs provided the cDNA or gDNA that served as material.

CDR1 is SNHLY, CDR2 FYNNEI, per germline. The CDR3 has 15 amino acids. Germline trimming cut 7 bases from V and 7 bases from J; bases unmatched to any gene: 12. Sequencing was performed with immunoSEQ multiplex PCR; in TCRdb, only in-frame clones are kept and a portion is missing. Among more than 150,000 clones, 90% were seen once, and the ten largest hold roughly 0.56%. This TCR was recovered from a man aged 50 to 59 with acute or convalescent COVID-19. This chain links TRBV2 with TRBJ1-4; 7 nucleotides match TRBD1. The sample consisted of peripheral blood. The CDR3 nucleotides read TGTGCCAGCAACCAAGAGGGGACAGCTAGTGAAAAACTGTTTTTT. Amino acids: CASNQEGTASEKLFF.